This TCR beta chain was obtained from a study of CD8 T cells in Susac syndrome. After extraction with the RNeasy kit, about 0.5 to 1 ug of the RNA was reverse transcribed using random hexamers. Amplification of TCR beta CDR3 by immunoSEQ multiplex PCR spanned 54 Vbeta and 13 Jbeta. TCRdb processed the immunoSEQ multiplex PCR reads anew with MiXCR; each CDR3 protein has one entry. This table holds about 150,000 distinct CDR3 sequences, about 94% found once. The multiple sclerosis control group comprised treatment-naive patients with stable or active relapsing-remitting disease. The CDR3 is made up of 15 amino acids. Trimming removed 2 bases from V and 2 bases from J, with 10 bases in between. Germline V lookup: CDR1 MGHDK, CDR2 SYGVNS.

The TCR sequence derives from a human donor with multiple sclerosis. This chain uses TRBV25-1 with TRBJ2-1; D possibly corresponds to TRBD2 (5 bases). The sequencing input was CD8+ T cells from PBMCs. CDR3: CASSELLGPYNEQFF. The DNA of the CDR3 is TGTGCCAGCAGTGAACTACTAGGACCCTACAATGAGCAGTTCTTC.